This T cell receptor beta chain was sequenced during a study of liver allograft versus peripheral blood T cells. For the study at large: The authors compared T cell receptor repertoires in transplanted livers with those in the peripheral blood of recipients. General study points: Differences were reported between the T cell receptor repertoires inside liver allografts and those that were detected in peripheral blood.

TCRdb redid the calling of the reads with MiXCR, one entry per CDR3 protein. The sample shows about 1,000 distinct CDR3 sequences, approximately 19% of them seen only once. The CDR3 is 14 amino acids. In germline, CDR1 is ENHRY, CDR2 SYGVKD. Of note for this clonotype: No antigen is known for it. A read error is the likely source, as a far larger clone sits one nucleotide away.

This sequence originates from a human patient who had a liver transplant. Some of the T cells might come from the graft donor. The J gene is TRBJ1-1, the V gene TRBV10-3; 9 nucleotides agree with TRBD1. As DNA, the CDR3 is TGTGCCAGCCGCTGGACAGGGGCGGGGACTGGAGCTTTCTTT. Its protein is CASRWTGAGTGAFF.